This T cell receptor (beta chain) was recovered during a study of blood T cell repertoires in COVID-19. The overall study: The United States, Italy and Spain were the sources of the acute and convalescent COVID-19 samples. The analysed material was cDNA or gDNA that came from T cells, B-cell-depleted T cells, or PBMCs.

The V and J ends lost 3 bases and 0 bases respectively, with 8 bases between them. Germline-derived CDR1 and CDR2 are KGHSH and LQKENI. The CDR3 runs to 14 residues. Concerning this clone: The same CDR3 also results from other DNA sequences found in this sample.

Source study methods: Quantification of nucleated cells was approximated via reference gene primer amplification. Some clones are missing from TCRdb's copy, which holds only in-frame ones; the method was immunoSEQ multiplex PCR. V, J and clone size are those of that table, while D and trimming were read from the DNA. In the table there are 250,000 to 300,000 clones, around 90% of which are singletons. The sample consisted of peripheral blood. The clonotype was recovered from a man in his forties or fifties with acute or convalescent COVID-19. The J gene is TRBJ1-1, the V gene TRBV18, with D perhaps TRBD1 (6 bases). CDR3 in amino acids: CASSPGQLNTEAFF. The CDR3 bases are TGTGCCAGCTCACCCGGACAGTTGAACACTGAAGCTTTCTTT. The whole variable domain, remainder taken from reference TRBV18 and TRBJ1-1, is NAGVMQNPRHLVRRRGQEARLRCSPMKGHSHVYWYRQLPEEGLKFMVYLQKENIIDESGMPKERFSAEFPKEGPSILRIQQVVRGDSAAYFCASSPGQLNTEAFFGQGTRLTVV.